Listed below are T cell receptor beta chains from one sample, sequenced in a study of T cells in tumors after PD-1 blockade. Only in-frame clones appear in the TCRdb table, and some are missing; sequencing was by immunoSEQ multiplex PCR. The table lists about 33,000 clones, roughly 73% of them singletons. Source: PBMCs, taken before anti-PD-1 treatment. The receptors were gathered from a human donor with basal cell carcinoma. Both conserved end residues are part of each CDR3. Each record gives: D gene, V gene, clone size, J gene, CDR3 DNA, CDR3 protein. A D gene is named only where the DNA matches it firmly. Clone size is stated in some rows and not others, as once, few, many or a class when expanded.

>-|TRBV6-6|-|TRBJ2-3
TGTGCCAGCAGTCGCGATAGCGCCCAGGGAGATACGCAGTATTTT
CASSRDSAQGDTQYF
>-|TRBV6-4|few|TRBJ1-5
TGTGCCCAAAACTGGGGACCCTATAGCAATCAGCCCCAGCATTTT
CAQNWGPYSNQPQHF
>-|TRBV28|-|TRBJ1-2
TGTGCCAGCACCCAGGGGCCCTATGGCTACACCTTC
CASTQGPYGYTF
>TRBD1|TRBV14|-|TRBJ2-7
TGTGCCAGCAGCCGACAGGGCTACGAGCAGTACTTC
CASSRQGYEQYF
>TRBD1|TRBV11-3|-|TRBJ1-4
TGTGCCAGCAGCCCTCGGACAGGGGGTGAAAAACTGTTTTTT
CASSPRTGGEKLFF
>-|TRBV3-1/TRBV3-2|-|TRBJ2-2
TGTGCCAGCAGTTTCCGGGACTCTAATGCCGGGGAGCTGTTTTTT
CASSFRDSNAGELFF
>TRBD1|TRBV7-2|-|TRBJ1-5
TGTGCCAGCAGCTTAGGGGCAGGGGGTTATAGCAATCAGCCCCAGCATTTT
CASSLGAGGYSNQPQHF
>TRBD2|TRBV7-2|-|TRBJ2-1
TGTGCCAGCAGCTTAATCTCAAGCGGGAGGAATGAGCAGTTCTTC
CASSLISSGRNEQFF
>TRBD1|TRBV6-2/TRBV6-3|once|TRBJ1-5
TGTGCCAGCAGTTATATCCCGGGACAGGGGATCGGTGGACAGCCCCAGCATTTT
CASSYIPGQGIGGQPQHF
>TRBD2|TRBV6-5|-|TRBJ2-3
TGTGCCAGCAGATGGAAGGCGGGAGAACACCACACGCAGTATTTT
CASRWKAGEHHTQYF